The next 20 T cell receptor beta chains were all read from a single sample in a study of patients and donors after allogeneic stem cell transplantation. A single record per CDR3 protein comes from TCRdb applying MiXCR to the RT-PCR reads. The sample holds about 88,000 distinct CDR3 sequences, about 48% seen once. Sequencing was done on a sample of blood, either unsorted or a sorted T cell fraction (not recorded which). The source of these receptors is a human donor who was either an allogeneic HSCT recipient or a stem cell or donor lymphocyte infusion donor (not recorded which). It is not recorded whose cells these are; they may come from a transplant donor.

V is TRBV9 and J is TRBJ2-5; D is ambiguous. The CDR3 consists of 12 residues. The germline V gene has CDR1 SGDLS and CDR2 YYNGEE. V lost 4 bases and J 2 bases, leaving 6 bases between the germline ends. The CDR3 bases are TGTGCCAGCAGCCTGGCTCAAGAGACCCAGTACTTC. Its protein product is CASSLAQETQYF. The complete variable domain, with remaining parts taken from reference TRBV9 and TRBJ2-5, reads DSGVTQTPKHLITATGQRVTLRCSPRSGDLSVYWYQQSLDQGLQFLIQYYNGEERAKGNILERFSAQQFPDLHSELNLSSLELGDSALYFCASSLAQETQYFGPGTRLLVL.

The table lists this clonotype with a few counts. The chain joins TRBV7-9 to TRBJ1-5, with unresolved D. CDR3 length: 13 residues. The ends were cut back, 4 bases at V and 3 bases at J, with 7 bases in the middle. Germline CDR1 is SEHNR and CDR2 is FQNEAQ (reference sequence). CDR3 DNA: TGTGCCAGCAGCTCCGCATTCAATCAGCCCCAGCATTTT. Amino acid sequence: CASSSAFNQPQHF.

This clonotype has just a few counts. The chain employs TRBV12-3 or TRBV12-4 and TRBJ1-4; tentative D call: TRBD1 (6 bases). This CDR3 has 14 amino acids. V was shortened by 7 bases and J by 3 bases, with 12 bases between the two germline ends. The CDR3 nucleotides read TGTGCCAGCAACCCTGGACAGTCTAATGAAAAACTGTTTTTT. Its protein is CASNPGQSNEKLFF.

This CDR3 reads CSAIMGNQPQHF. The CDR3 region has the DNA TGCAGTGCCATCATGGGCAATCAGCCCCAGCATTTT. The rearrangement links TRBV20-1 to TRBJ1-5; D remains unclear. Germline V lookup: CDR1 DFQATT, CDR2 SNEGSKA (reference sequence). The CDR3 totals 12 residues. With 6 bases removed from V and 2 bases from J, the gap between germline ends came to 8 bases.

On this clonotype itself: An end of the junction differs from the germline gene, which may be a read error. The chain is built from TRBV7-7 and TRBJ2-1; perhaps TRBD2 as D (6 bases). CDR3 length: 15 residues. Germline values: CDR1 SSHAT, CDR2 FNYEAQ (reference sequence). CDR3 amino acids: CASSLDGSSYNEQFF. CDR3 sequence (DNA): TGTGCTAGCAGCTTAGACGGGAGCTCCTACAATGAGCAGTTCTTC.

This sequence joins TRBV3-1 and TRBJ2-3, with 10 bases identical to TRBD2. The CDR3 has 20 amino acids. V lost 1 base, J lost 6 bases, and 19 bases stayed unmatched. The germline CDR1 and CDR2 sequences are LGHDT and YNNKEL (reference sequence). Written as DNA, the CDR3 is TGTGCCAGCAGCCAAGTTGGACTCCGGGGACTAGCGATTCCTGGGGATACGCAGTATTTT. It translates to CASSQVGLRGLAIPGDTQYF.

CDR3 in DNA: TGTGCCAGCAGCGCCGAACAGGGGGCGAGAGGCTACACCTTC. Its translation is CASSAEQGARGYTF. This chain links TRBV7-9 with TRBJ1-2; 9 positions match TRBD1. The CDR3 covers 14 residues. Germline values: CDR1 SEHNR, CDR2 FQNEAQ (reference sequence). The J segment lost 8 bases and the V segment lost 5 bases, leaving 9 bases of the junction unmatched.

The gene calls are TRBV12-3 or TRBV12-4 and TRBJ2-4; no firm D call. This CDR3 is built from 15 residues. V lost 2 bases and J lost 0, with 8 bases in between. The CDR3: CASSLRQLAKNIQYF. The CDR3 DNA is TGTGCCAGCAGTTTACGGCAGCTAGCCAAAAACATTCAGTACTTC.

This chain links TRBV4-1 with TRBJ1-5; D not resolved. This CDR3 has 15 amino acids. V was cut by 0 bases and J by 6 bases, with 12 bases left in between. Germline assignment: CDR1 MGHRA and CDR2 YSYEKL. CDR3 DNA sequence: TGCGCCAGCAGCCAAGAAAGGACGGTGGCTCAGCCCCAGCATTTT. It codes for CASSQERTVAQPQHF.

The rearrangement joins TRBV7-2 to TRBJ1-4; 7 bases are a match to TRBD1. Germline trimming cut 1 base from V and 5 bases from J; bases unmatched to any gene: 7. The V gene's germline CDR1 is SGHTA and CDR2 FQGNSA. The CDR3 is made up of 16 amino acids. The CDR3 spells CASSLGDRALNEKLFF. CDR3 bases: TGTGCCAGCAGCTTAGGAGACAGGGCCCTAAATGAAAAACTGTTTTTT.

V is TRBV20-1 and J is TRBJ1-3, with D hard to call. The CDR3 covers 14 residues. CDR1 is DFQATT, CDR2 SNEGSKA, per germline (reference sequence). V was pared by 0 bases and J by 4 bases, with 10 bases between. In nucleotides, the CDR3 is TGCAGTGCTAGAGATCAGGCACGAGGAAACACCATATATTTT. Translating it yields CSARDQARGNTIYF.

This clonotype appeared a few times. The rearrangement links TRBV12-3 or TRBV12-4 to TRBJ1-5; unclear D gene. The CDR3 covers 14 residues. Between the trimmed V and J ends, which lost 3 bases and 4 bases, there was a span of 10 bases. CDR3 loop: CASSFWGTNQPQHF. CDR3 DNA: TGTGCCAGCAGTTTTTGGGGAACTAATCAGCCCCAGCATTTT.

This clonotype was seen more than once but under ten times. The chain has TRBV12-3 or TRBV12-4 and TRBJ1-1, with 9 bases aligning to TRBD1. V shed 5 bases, J shed 1 base, and the junction held 8 bases outside the gene matches. This CDR3 has 16 residues. CDR3 sequence reads: CASSPMTGGQNTEAFF. In DNA, the CDR3 is TGTGCCAGCAGTCCAATGACAGGGGGACAGAACACTGAAGCTTTCTTT.

This chain links TRBV7-9 with TRBJ1-2; TRBD1 matches 8 bases. This CDR3 spans 14 amino acids. V dropped 3 bases and J dropped 8; count of bases not matched to a gene: 8. Per germline, CDR1 SEHNR and CDR2 FQNEAQ (reference sequence). The CDR3 nucleotides read TGTGCCAGCAGCTTCGCGGACAGGGACGTCGGCTACACCTTC. Amino acids: CASSFADRDVGYTF.

The CDR3 DNA is TGCAGCGTTGCGTCCCTCCCTGGGGGCACAGATACGCAGTATTTT. It codes for CSVASLPGGTDTQYF. The gene calls are TRBV29-1 and TRBJ2-3; D remains ambiguous. This CDR3 contains 15 residues. The V gene lost 4 bases and the J gene lost 1 base, with 15 bases spanning the gap. Per the germline V gene, CDR1 is SQVTM and CDR2 is ANQGSEA.

There are a few counts of this clonotype. J is TRBJ1-3 and V is TRBV29-1, with a possible D match to TRBD1 (5 bases). Germline-derived CDR1 and CDR2 are SQVTM and ANQGSEA. Trimming stripped 3 bases from V and 1 base from J, with 16 bases between. CDR3 length equals 16 residues. The chain's CDR3 is CSVEMTVFGSGNTIYF. The CDR3 coding sequence is TGCAGCGTTGAGATGACAGTCTTTGGGTCTGGAAACACCATATATTTT.

The V and J genes are TRBV12-3 or TRBV12-4 and TRBJ1-1; D is uncertain. Trimming left V 7 bases short and J 2 bases short, with 11 bases between. This CDR3 comprises 13 residues. CDR3 residues: CASKLGYNTEAFF. DNA for the CDR3: TGTGCCAGCAAGCTAGGGTATAACACTGAAGCTTTCTTT.

This chain links TRBV28 with TRBJ1-4; D perhaps matches TRBD1 (5 bases). V lost 6 bases and J 6 bases, leaving 17 bases between the germline ends. This CDR3 contains 15 residues. Germline assignment: CDR1 MDHEN and CDR2 SYDVKM. The CDR3 reads CASRSTGSLDEKLFF. As DNA, the CDR3 is TGTGCCAGCAGGTCTACAGGTTCCCTGGATGAAAAACTGTTTTTT.

The chain uses TRBV20-1 and TRBJ2-1, with a weak D call TRBD1 (5 bases). V was cut by 2 bases and J by 9 bases, with 14 bases left in between. Germline CDR1 reads DFQATT; CDR2 reads SNEGSKA (reference sequence). The CDR3 totals 13 residues. In DNA form, the CDR3 reads TGCAGTGCTAGATTTCCAGGGTTGCGTGAGCAGTTCTTC. It translates to CSARFPGLREQFF.

The chain is built from TRBV7-3 and TRBJ1-1; D remains unclear. The CDR3 has 16 amino acids. Germline V CDR1 and CDR2: SGHTA, FQGTGA. The V end was cut by 1 base, the J end by 2 bases, with 14 bases between. CDR3 nucleotides: TGTGCCAGCAGCTTAATGGGTGGTGGGTCTAACACTGAAGCTTTCTTT. Its protein is CASSLMGGGSNTEAFF.